The next 11 T cell receptor beta chains were all read from a single sample in a study of cytomegalovirus exposure and HLA in healthy donors. PCR amplification relied on 60 Vbeta primers (plus 13 Jbeta primers). Repertoires were generated with immunoSEQ multiplex PCR, while TCRdb's copy carries only in-frame clones and drops some. The table has about 110,000 clones, roughly 74% seen once. The sequencing input was PBMCs. Receptor source: a man aged 40-50 years in good health and CMV-seronegative.

The J gene is TRBJ1-1, the V gene TRBV9, with D possibly being TRBD1 (6 bases). The germline V gene has CDR1 SGDLS and CDR2 YYNGEE. The CDR3 runs to 15 residues. Trimming removed 3 bases from V and 3 bases from J, with 15 bases in between. CDR3 nucleotides: TGTGCCAGCAGCGCTAAGGACAGTTCTGACACTGAAGCTTTCTTT. It translates to CASSAKDSSDTEAFF.

The J gene is TRBJ2-7, the V gene TRBV25-1; 13 positions match TRBD2. The V and J ends lost 3 bases and 3 bases, in that order; junction bases with no gene match: 8. CDR1 and CDR2 (germline): MGHDK, SYGVNS. The CDR3 loop spans 17 amino acids. This CDR3 reads CASSDATTSGGDYEQYF. The CDR3 DNA sequence: TGTGCCAGCAGTGACGCAACCACTAGCGGGGGGGACTACGAGCAGTACTTC.

V is TRBV5-1 and J is TRBJ1-2; D is possibly TRBD1 (6 bases). The V gene lost 7 bases and the J gene lost 2 bases, with 9 bases spanning the gap. The germline V gene has CDR1 SGHRS and CDR2 YFSETQ. CDR3 length equals 12 residues. The CDR3 region has the DNA TGCGCCAGCCGAACAGGGAACTATGGCTACACCTTC. This sequence encodes CASRTGNYGYTF. Based on the CDR3 plus reference TRBV5-1 and TRBJ1-2, the full variable domain is KAGVTQTPRYLIKTRGQQVTLSCSPISGHRSVSWYQQTPGQGLQFLFEYFSETQRNKGNFPGRFSGRQFSNSRSEMNVSTLELGDSALYLCASRTGNYGYTFGSGTRLTVV.

This chain joins TRBV29-1 and TRBJ1-3, with 8 bases lining up with TRBD1. The CDR3 runs to 13 residues. Per germline, CDR1 SQVTM and CDR2 ANQGSEA. J gave up 9 bases and V 5 bases, and 9 bases lay outside the gene matches. The CDR3 nucleotides are TGCAGCGTTAGGATACAGGGGGGCGGCACCATATATTTT. Protein sequence: CSVRIQGGGTIYF.

The chain is built from TRBV6-5 and TRBJ1-2; 11 bases map to TRBD1. Germline V CDR1 and CDR2: MNHEY, SVGAGI. The CDR3 is made up of 13 amino acids. V dropped 5 bases and J dropped 7; count of bases not matched to a gene: 3. Written as DNA, the CDR3 is TGTGCCAGCAGTCCAGGGACAGGGGGTGGCTACACCTTC. Amino acids: CASSPGTGGGYTF.

This clone was seen just once. This sequence joins TRBV11-2 and TRBJ1-1; tentative D call: TRBD1 (6 bases). The germline V gene encodes CDR1 SGHAT and CDR2 FQNNGV. Trimming removed 5 bases from V and 1 base from J, with 11 bases in between. The CDR3 extends over 14 amino acids. The chain's CDR3 is CASSAETGNTEAFF. The CDR3 nucleotides are TGTGCCAGCAGCGCGGAGACAGGGAACACTGAAGCTTTCTTT.

The chain joins TRBV19 to TRBJ2-3, with 7 bases fitting TRBD1. This CDR3 region has 23 residues. From germline, CDR1 is LNHDA and CDR2 SQIVND (reference sequence). J lost 0 bases, V lost 0 bases, and 24 bases had no gene match. The CDR3 DNA is TGTGCCAGTAGTATAGATCGACGGTACATGTCAAAGGACAGGCCCACTAGCACAGATACGCAGTATTTT. Amino acid sequence: CASSIDRRYMSKDRPTSTDTQYF.

The J gene is TRBJ1-2, the V gene TRBV11-2; TRBD1 matches 7 bases. This CDR3 is built from 11 residues. Germline V gene data show CDR1 as SGHAT and CDR2 as FQNNGV. The ends lost 10 bases at V and 8 bases at J; junction bases unmatched: 7. CDR3 in amino acids: CATSGTEGYTF. In DNA form, the CDR3 reads TGTGCCACCTCCGGGACAGAAGGCTACACCTTC.

This clone was detected only a few times. V usage is TRBV6-5 and J usage is TRBJ2-7, with 10 bases fitting TRBD1. The CDR3 runs 15 residues. Germline CDR1 is MNHEY and CDR2 is SVGAGI. The J segment lost 2 bases and the V segment lost 5 bases, leaving 6 bases of the junction unmatched. The CDR3 sequence: CASSAPGQGAYEQYF. In nucleotides, the CDR3 is TGTGCCAGCAGTGCCCCCGGACAGGGGGCCTACGAGCAGTACTTC.

The chain uses TRBV7-8 and TRBJ1-6, with 8 positions matching TRBD1. This CDR3 comprises 14 residues. The germline V gene encodes CDR1 SGHVS and CDR2 FQNEAQ. J was trimmed by 9 bases and V by 5 bases; bases with no gene match: 6. CDR3 amino acids: CASSTRTGSSPLHF. The CDR3 DNA follows: TGTGCCAGCAGCACCCGGACAGGGAGTTCACCCCTCCACTTT.

The chain links TRBV5-1 to TRBJ2-5; weak D call: TRBD2 (7 bases). Deletions cut 4 bases from V and 1 base from J, with 14 bases between. There are 15 residues in the CDR3. The V gene's germline CDR1 is SGHRS and CDR2 YFSETQ. This CDR3 is CASSGGGTTQETQYF. The CDR3 coding sequence is TGCGCCAGCAGCGGGGGGGGGACAACCCAAGAGACCCAGTACTTC.